The T cell receptor beta chain under discussion was sequenced for a study of radiation and T cells in renal cell carcinoma. The study's findings and limits: In blood, top tumor clones expanded by 2 weeks, shrinking by 4.

Details on this clone: The antigen is unknown.

Sequencing used immunoSEQ multiplex PCR; TCRdb keeps in-frame clones, though not all of them. There are some 100,000 clones in the sample; 82% occur only once, and roughly 6.1% lies in the top ten. Germline CDR1 reads SGHRS; CDR2 reads YFSETQ. The ends lost 4 bases at V and 7 bases at J; junction bases unmatched: 12. The CDR3 loop spans 16 amino acids. As to time point: baseline pretreatment blood. The treatment: 15 Gy SBRT to primary tumor, nephrectomy 4 weeks later. Blood was sampled at baseline, 2 weeks and 4 weeks after SBRT. The patient's renal cell carcinoma had clear cell pathology. The specimen was blood, collected from a patient whose treatment included radiotherapy and nephrectomy. The sequence was obtained from a man aged 55 to 70 with renal cell carcinoma. The chain couples TRBV5-1 to TRBJ2-1, with 9 bases fitting TRBD2. The CDR3 loop reads CASSPEGAGGRNEQFF. The CDR3 coding sequence is TGCGCCAGCAGCCCGGAGGGAGCGGGAGGAAGGAATGAGCAGTTCTTC. Combining the CDR3 with reference TRBV5-1 and TRBJ2-1 gives the whole variable domain KAGVTQTPRYLIKTRGQQVTLSCSPISGHRSVSWYQQTPGQGLQFLFEYFSETQRNKGNFPGRFSGRQFSNSRSEMNVSTLELGDSALYLCASSPEGAGGRNEQFFGPGTRLTVL.